These 10 T cell receptor beta chains originate from one sample sequenced in a study of T cell responses to AZD1222 COVID-19 vaccine. The method was immunoSEQ multiplex PCR; TCRdb's version includes in-frame clones alone and lacks a portion of them. The sample carries over 130,000 clones, 90% to 95% recorded once. Source: peripheral blood, taken 28 days after the second AZD1222 dose. The receptors were gathered from an adult who received the AZD1222 COVID-19 vaccine.

The J gene is TRBJ1-6, the V gene TRBV11-2; no clear D gene. The germline V gene has CDR1 SGHAT and CDR2 FQNNGV. The CDR3 sequence is 15 residues long. V was shortened by 7 bases and J by 5 bases, with 15 bases between the two germline ends. The CDR3 DNA sequence: TGTGCCAGCACCCGGTCCCGAGGAAATAATTCACCCCTCCACTTT. Encoded protein: CASTRSRGNNSPLHF.

The chain combines TRBV2 with TRBJ1-4, with 8 bases aligning to TRBD1. CDR1 and CDR2 from the germline V gene are SNHLY and FYNNEI. V dropped 7 bases and J dropped 8; count of bases not matched to a gene: 3. CDR3 length: 12 residues. The CDR3 region is CASKDRDEKLFF. The CDR3 DNA sequence: TGTGCCAGCAAGGACAGGGACGAAAAACTGTTTTTT. The variable domain in full, completed from reference TRBV2 and TRBJ1-4, reads EPEVTQTPSHQVTQMGQEVILRCVPISNHLYFYWYRQILGQKVEFLVSFYNNEISEKSEIFDDQFSVERPDGSNFTLKIRSTKLEDSAMYFCASKDRDEKLFFGSGTQLSVL.

The genes are TRBV29-1 and TRBJ2-5; TRBD1 agrees at 7 bases. CDR3 size: 13 residues. V trimming: 4 bases; J trimming: 5 bases; junction bases outside the gene matches: 7. Germline V gene sequence: CDR1 SQVTM, CDR2 ANQGSEA. The CDR3 here is CSVGQGIQETQYF. CDR3 DNA: TGCAGCGTTGGACAGGGTATCCAGGAGACCCAGTACTTC.

The chain links TRBV3-1 (or the pseudogene TRBV3-2) to TRBJ1-2; 11 nucleotides align to TRBD1. Unmatched junction bases numbered 5, after V lost 1 base and J lost 7 bases. This CDR3 contains 15 residues. CDR1 is LGHDT and CDR2 is YNNKEL in the germline V gene (reference sequence). The CDR3 region has the DNA TGTGCCAGCAGCCAAGGGGACAGGGGGGGTGTTGGCTACACCTTC. It encodes CASSQGDRGGVGYTF.

The gene calls are TRBV29-1 and TRBJ1-4; 9 positions agree with TRBD1. CDR1 SQVTM and CDR2 ANQGSEA come from the germline V gene. V trimming: 4 bases; J trimming: 7 bases; junction bases outside the gene matches: 7. The CDR3 totals 14 residues. Here the CDR3 reads CSVGSRQGVEKLFF. The CDR3 coding sequence is TGCAGCGTTGGATCCAGACAGGGGGTTGAAAAACTGTTTTTT.

This rearrangement joins TRBV28 to TRBJ1-1; D unresolved. Per the germline V gene, CDR1 is MDHEN and CDR2 is SYDVKM. V was trimmed by 5 bases and J by 2 bases, leaving 12 bases between them. The CDR3 is made up of 14 amino acids. CDR3 bases: TGTGCCAGCAGTCTACCGACGGTAAACACTGAAGCTTTCTTT. Its protein product is CASSLPTVNTEAFF.

In DNA, the CDR3 is TGTGCCAGCAGCCAAGATGCGGGCCCCTACAATGAGCAGTTCTTC. This gives the protein CASSQDAGPYNEQFF. The V gene is TRBV3-1 (or the pseudogene TRBV3-2), the J gene TRBJ2-1; TRBD2 is a possible D gene (5 bases). Germline V gives CDR1 LGHDT, CDR2 YNNKEL (reference sequence). Between the trimmed V and J ends, which lost 0 bases and 2 bases, there was a span of 8 bases. This CDR3 is 15 amino acids long.

The chain joins TRBV28 to TRBJ1-1; D possibly corresponds to TRBD1 (6 bases). The CDR3 contains 15 residues. CDR1 is MDHEN and CDR2 is SYDVKM in the germline V gene. Deletions cut 5 bases from V and 4 bases from J, with 17 bases between. The CDR3 DNA reads TGTGCCAGCAGTCCGGGGGCCCAGGAGGTCACTGAAGCTTTCTTT. It is translated as CASSPGAQEVTEAFF.

The genes are TRBV21-1 and TRBJ1-2; the tabulated D call, TRBD1, remains unverified against the DNA. TRBV21-1 is deemed a pseudogene. This CDR3 comprises 16 residues. The CDR3 spells CASSDRDRRFNWGYTF. In nucleotides, the CDR3 is TGTGCCAGCAGCGACCGGGACAGGAGATTTAATTGGGGCTACACCTTC.

The CDR3 is CASSLDRDDGYTF. CDR3 sequence (DNA): TGTGCCAGCAGTTTGGACAGGGACGATGGCTACACCTTC. This rearrangement joins TRBV2 to TRBJ1-2; 8 bases agree with TRBD1. Germline V gene data show CDR1 as SNHLY and CDR2 as FYNNEI. This CDR3 region has 13 residues. V was pared by 5 bases and J by 6 bases, with 5 bases of the junction left unmatched.